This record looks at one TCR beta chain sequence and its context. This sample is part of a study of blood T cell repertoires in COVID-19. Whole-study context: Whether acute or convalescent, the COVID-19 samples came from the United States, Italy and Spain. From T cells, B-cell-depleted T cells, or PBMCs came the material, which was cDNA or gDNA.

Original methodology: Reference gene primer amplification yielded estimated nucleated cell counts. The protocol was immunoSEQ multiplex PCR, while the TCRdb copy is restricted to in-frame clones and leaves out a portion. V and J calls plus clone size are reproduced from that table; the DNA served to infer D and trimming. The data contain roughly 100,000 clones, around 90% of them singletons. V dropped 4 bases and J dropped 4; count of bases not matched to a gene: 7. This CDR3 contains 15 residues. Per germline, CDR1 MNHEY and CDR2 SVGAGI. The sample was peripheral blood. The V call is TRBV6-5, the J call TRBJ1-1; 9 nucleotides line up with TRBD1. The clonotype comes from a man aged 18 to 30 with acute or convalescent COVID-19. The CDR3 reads CASSSDRGSGTEAFF. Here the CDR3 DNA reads TGTGCCAGCAGTTCAGACAGGGGGTCGGGCACTGAAGCTTTCTTT.